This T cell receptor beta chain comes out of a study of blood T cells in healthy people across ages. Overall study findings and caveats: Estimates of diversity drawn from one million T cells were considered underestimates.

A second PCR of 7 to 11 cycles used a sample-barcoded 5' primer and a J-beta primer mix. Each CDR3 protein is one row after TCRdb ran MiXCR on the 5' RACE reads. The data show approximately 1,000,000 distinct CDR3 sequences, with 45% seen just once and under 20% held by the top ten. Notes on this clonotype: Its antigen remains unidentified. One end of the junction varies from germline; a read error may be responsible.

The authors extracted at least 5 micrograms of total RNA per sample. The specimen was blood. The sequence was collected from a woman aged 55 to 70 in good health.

CDR3 DNA sequence: TGTGCCGGCAGCGCCCCTAGCGGGAGGTTCAACGAGCAGTACTTC. This codes for CAGSAPSGRFNEQYF. This chain links TRBV12-3 or TRBV12-4 with TRBJ2-5, with 11 positions matching TRBD2. The end of the DNA is better explained by TRBJ2-7, so the J call may be wrong. The CDR3 covers 15 residues.